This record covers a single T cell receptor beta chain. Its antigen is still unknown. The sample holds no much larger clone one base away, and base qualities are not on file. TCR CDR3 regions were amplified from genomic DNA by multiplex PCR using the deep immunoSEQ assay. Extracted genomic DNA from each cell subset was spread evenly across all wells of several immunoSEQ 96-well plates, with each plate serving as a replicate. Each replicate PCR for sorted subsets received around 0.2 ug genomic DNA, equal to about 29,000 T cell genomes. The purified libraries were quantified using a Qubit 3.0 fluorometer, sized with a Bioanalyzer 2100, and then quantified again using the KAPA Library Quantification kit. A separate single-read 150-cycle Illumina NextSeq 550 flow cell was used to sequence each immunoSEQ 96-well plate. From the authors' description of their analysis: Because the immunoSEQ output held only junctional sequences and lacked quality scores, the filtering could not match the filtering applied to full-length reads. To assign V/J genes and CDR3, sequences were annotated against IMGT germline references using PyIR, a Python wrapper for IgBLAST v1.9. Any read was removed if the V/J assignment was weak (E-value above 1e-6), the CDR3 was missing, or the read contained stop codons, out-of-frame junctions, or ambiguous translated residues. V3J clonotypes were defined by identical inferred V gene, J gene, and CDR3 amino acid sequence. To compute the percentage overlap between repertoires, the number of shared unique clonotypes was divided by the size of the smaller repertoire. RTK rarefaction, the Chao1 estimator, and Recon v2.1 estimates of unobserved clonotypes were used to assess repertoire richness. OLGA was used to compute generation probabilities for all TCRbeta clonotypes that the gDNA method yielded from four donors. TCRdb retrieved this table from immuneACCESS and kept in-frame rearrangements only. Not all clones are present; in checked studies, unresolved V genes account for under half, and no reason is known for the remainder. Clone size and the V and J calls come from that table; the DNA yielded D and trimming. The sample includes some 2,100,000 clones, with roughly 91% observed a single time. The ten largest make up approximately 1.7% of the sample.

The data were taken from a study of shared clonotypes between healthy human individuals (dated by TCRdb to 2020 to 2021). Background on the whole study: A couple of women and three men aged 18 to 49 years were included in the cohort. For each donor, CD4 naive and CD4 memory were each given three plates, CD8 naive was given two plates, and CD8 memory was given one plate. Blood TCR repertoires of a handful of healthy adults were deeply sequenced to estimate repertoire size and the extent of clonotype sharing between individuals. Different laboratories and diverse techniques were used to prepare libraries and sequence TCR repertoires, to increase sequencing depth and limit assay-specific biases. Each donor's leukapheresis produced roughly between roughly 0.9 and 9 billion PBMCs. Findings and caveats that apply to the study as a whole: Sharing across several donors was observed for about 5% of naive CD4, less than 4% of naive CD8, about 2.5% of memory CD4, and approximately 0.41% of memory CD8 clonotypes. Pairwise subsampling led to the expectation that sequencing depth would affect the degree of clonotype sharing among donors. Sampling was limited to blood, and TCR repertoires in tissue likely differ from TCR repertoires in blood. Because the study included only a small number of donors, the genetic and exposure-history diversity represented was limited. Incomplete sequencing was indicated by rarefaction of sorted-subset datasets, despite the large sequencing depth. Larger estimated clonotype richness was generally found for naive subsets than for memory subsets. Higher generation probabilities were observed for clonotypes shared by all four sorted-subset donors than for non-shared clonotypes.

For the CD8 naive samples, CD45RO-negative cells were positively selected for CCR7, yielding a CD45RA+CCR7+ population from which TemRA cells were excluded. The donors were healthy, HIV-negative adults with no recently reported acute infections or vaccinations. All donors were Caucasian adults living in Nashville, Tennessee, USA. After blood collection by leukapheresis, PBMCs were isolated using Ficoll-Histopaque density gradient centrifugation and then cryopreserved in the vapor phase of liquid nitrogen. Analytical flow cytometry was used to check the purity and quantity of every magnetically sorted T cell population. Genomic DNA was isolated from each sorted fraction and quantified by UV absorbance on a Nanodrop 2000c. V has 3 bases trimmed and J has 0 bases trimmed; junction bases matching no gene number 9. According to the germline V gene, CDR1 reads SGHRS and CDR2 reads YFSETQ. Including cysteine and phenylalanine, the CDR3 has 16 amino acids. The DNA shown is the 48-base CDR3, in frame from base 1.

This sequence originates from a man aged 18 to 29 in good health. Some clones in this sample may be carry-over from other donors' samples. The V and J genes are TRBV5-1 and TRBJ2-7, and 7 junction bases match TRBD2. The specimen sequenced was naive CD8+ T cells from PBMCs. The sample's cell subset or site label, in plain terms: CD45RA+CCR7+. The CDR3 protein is CASSWGSGGSSYEQYF. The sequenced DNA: TGCGCCAGCAGCTGGGGGTCCGGCGGGAGCTCCTACGAGCAGTACTTC.